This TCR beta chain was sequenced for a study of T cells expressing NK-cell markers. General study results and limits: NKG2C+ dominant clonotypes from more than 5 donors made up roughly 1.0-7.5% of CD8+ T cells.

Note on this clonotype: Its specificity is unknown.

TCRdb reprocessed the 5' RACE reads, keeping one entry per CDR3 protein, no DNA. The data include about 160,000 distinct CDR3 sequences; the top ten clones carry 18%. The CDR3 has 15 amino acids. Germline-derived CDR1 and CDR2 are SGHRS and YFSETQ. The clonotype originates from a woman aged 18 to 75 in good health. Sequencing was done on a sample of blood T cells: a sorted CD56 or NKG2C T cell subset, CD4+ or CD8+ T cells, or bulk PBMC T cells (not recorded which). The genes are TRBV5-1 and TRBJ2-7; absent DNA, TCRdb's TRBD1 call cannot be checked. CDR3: CASSLSRDLGNEQYF.